Presented here are 21 T cell receptor beta chains from one specimen sequenced in a study of shared clonotypes between healthy human individuals. This table comes from immunoSEQ multiplex PCR, and its TCRdb copy is limited to in-frame clones, with some not included. The sample includes about 2 million clones, about 95% of them seen just once. The sequenced sample was naive CD4+ T cells sorted from blood. Subset defined: CD45RA+ positively selected. Every receptor here comes from a man in his late teens or twenties in good health.

The rearrangement joins TRBV28 to TRBJ1-1; possibly TRBD1 for D (6 bases). Trimming stripped 3 bases from V and 4 bases from J, with 12 bases between. This CDR3 contains 14 residues. CDR1 is MDHEN and CDR2 is SYDVKM in the germline V gene. CDR3 sequence reads: CASSFGGRVTEAFF. In nucleotides, the CDR3 is TGTGCCAGCAGTTTTGGGGGGCGGGTCACTGAAGCTTTCTTT.

DNA of the CDR3: TGTGCCAGCAGCTTAGGGGACAGGGGTGGAAACATTCAGTACTTC. Its translation is CASSLGDRGGNIQYF. The chain combines TRBV9 with TRBJ2-4; 10 bases agree with TRBD1. Germline V gives CDR1 SGDLS, CDR2 YYNGEE. Germline trimming cut 4 bases from V and 6 bases from J; bases unmatched to any gene: 7. This CDR3 contains 15 residues.

This clone came up once. The chain links TRBV12-5 to TRBJ2-3; 7 nucleotides agree with TRBD2. V dropped 0 bases and J dropped 5; count of bases not matched to a gene: 17. This CDR3 comprises 19 residues. CDR1 is LGHNT and CDR2 is FRNRAP in the germline V gene. Here the CDR3 DNA reads TGTGCTAGTGGTTTGGTATGGAAGGCTAGCGGAGGGAGCGGAGATACGCAGTATTTT. It encodes CASGLVWKASGGSGDTQYF.

Regarding this clone: The sample has other DNA sequences that encode this CDR3 too. The chain combines TRBV6-5 with TRBJ1-4; 9 bases are shared with TRBD1. The CDR3 runs to 15 residues. The V and J ends lost 6 bases and 6 bases, in that order; junction bases with no gene match: 8. CDR1 and CDR2 from the germline V gene are MNHEY and SVGAGI. The CDR3 DNA reads as TGTGCCAGCAGCAGGGGCACAGGGGGCGATGAAAAACTGTTTTTT. Its protein is CASSRGTGGDEKLFF.

V is TRBV6-1 and J is TRBJ2-7; D is unresolved. V lost 6 bases, J lost 2 bases, and 11 bases lay in between. The CDR3 has 13 amino acids. Germline lookup yields CDR1 MNHNS and CDR2 SASEGT. The CDR3 DNA follows: TGTGCCAGCAGGGCGCTGACAACCTACGAGCAGTACTTC. It is translated as CASRALTTYEQYF.

This chain links TRBV7-6 with TRBJ1-3; D not resolved. This CDR3 is built from 17 residues. From germline, CDR1 is SGHVS and CDR2 FNYEAQ. The V end lost 3 bases, the J end lost 1 base, and 16 bases lay between the germline ends. The DNA of the CDR3 is TGTGCCAGCAGCTTGGGAGGACGGGCTTCTTCTGGAAACACCATATATTTT. As protein: CASSLGGRASSGNTIYF.

A note on this clone: Other DNA variants within this sample encode the same CDR3. This chain links TRBV5-1 with TRBJ2-6; no reliable D call. Germline CDR1 SGHRS, CDR2 YFSETQ. Trimming shortened V by 0 bases and J by 0 bases, and 4 bases separated the two germline ends. This CDR3 contains 15 residues. The CDR3 reads CASSLGDSGANVLTF. CDR3 bases: TGCGCCAGCAGCTTGGGGGACTCTGGGGCCAACGTCCTGACTTTC.

This clone has a count of ten or more. In DNA form, the CDR3 reads TGTGCCAGCAGCTTGAGAGGGGTAAATTCACCCCTCCACTTT. It yields the protein CASSLRGVNSPLHF. The chain uses TRBV5-8 and TRBJ1-6, with a tentative D call TRBD1 (5 bases). V lost 1 base and J 7 bases, leaving 9 bases between the germline ends. The CDR3 spans 14 residues. The germline gives CDR1 SGHTS, CDR2 YDEGEE.

The V call is TRBV19, the J call TRBJ2-5, with TRBD1 identical over 7 bases. With the DNA end fitting TRBJ2-7 better, the J assignment may be wrong. CDR1 and CDR2 (germline): LNHDA, SQIVND (reference sequence). CDR3 length equals 14 residues. The chain's CDR3 is CASSKGATSYEQYF. CDR3 nucleotides: TGTGCCAGTAGTAAGGGGGCTACGTCCTACGAGCAGTACTTC.

The rearrangement joins TRBV11-2 to TRBJ1-5; tentatively, D is TRBD1 (5 bases). The CDR3 totals 14 residues. The V end was cut by 4 bases, the J end by 7 bases, with 14 bases between. Germline-derived CDR1 and CDR2 are SGHAT and FQNNGV. The CDR3 region is CASSSGTPPQPQHF. CDR3 bases: TGTGCCAGCAGCTCCGGGACCCCGCCGCAGCCCCAGCATTTT.

The chain recombines TRBV6-5 with TRBJ1-4; possibly TRBD1 for D (5 bases). The CDR3 totals 14 residues. Germline-derived CDR1 and CDR2 are MNHEY and SVGAGI. Trimming pared 6 bases from V and 4 bases from J, leaving 12 bases between. The CDR3 region is CASSSNGGNEKLFF. As DNA, the CDR3 is TGTGCCAGCAGCTCCAACGGGGGTAATGAAAAACTGTTTTTT.

J is TRBJ1-6 and V is TRBV4-1; 8 bases map to TRBD1. V shed 4 bases and J 7 bases; nucleotides not matched to a gene: 9. CDR1 is MGHRA and CDR2 is YSYEKL in the germline V gene. The CDR3 has 16 amino acids. The CDR3 reads CASSPRATGENSPLHF. CDR3 DNA sequence: TGCGCCAGCAGCCCCCGGGCGACAGGGGAGAATTCACCCCTCCACTTT.

V gene TRBV30 combines with J gene TRBJ1-3, with 9 bases that match TRBD1. The V gene's germline CDR1 is GTSNPN and CDR2 SVGIG (reference sequence). The V and J ends lost 3 bases and 8 bases, in that order; junction bases with no gene match: 2. The CDR3 consists of 12 residues. The CDR3 here is CAWRGQGYTIYF. The CDR3 bases are TGTGCCTGGAGGGGACAGGGCTACACCATATATTTT.

This clone has a single count. The rearrangement links TRBV4-1 to TRBJ2-7, with D tentatively TRBD1 or TRBD2 (5 bases each). The germline V and J ends were trimmed by 3 bases and 4 bases, with 22 bases remaining between them. Germline V gives CDR1 MGHRA, CDR2 YSYEKL. The CDR3 loop spans 17 amino acids. The chain's CDR3 is CASSHPGAARAPYEQYF. The CDR3 bases are TGCGCCAGCAGCCATCCCGGGGCAGCACGGGCCCCATACGAGCAGTACTTC.

In the case of this clone: Other DNA sequences in the sample encode the same CDR3. The CDR3 sequence: CASSVSGAGELFF. CDR3 nucleotides: TGTGCCAGCAGCGTATCTGGTGCCGGGGAGCTGTTTTTT. V is TRBV9 and J is TRBJ2-2; no firm D call. The CDR3 sequence is 13 residues long. V dropped 1 base and J dropped 6 bases, with 7 bases sitting between them. Germline V gives CDR1 SGDLS, CDR2 YYNGEE. Combining the CDR3 with reference TRBV9 and TRBJ2-2 gives the whole variable domain DSGVTQTPKHLITATGQRVTLRCSPRSGDLSVYWYQQSLDQGLQFLIQYYNGEERAKGNILERFSAQQFPDLHSELNLSSLELGDSALYFCASSVSGAGELFFGEGSRLTVL.

This chain connects TRBV5-1 to TRBJ2-7, with TRBD2 matching 11 bases. CDR3 length: 14 residues. Germline V gene sequence: CDR1 SGHRS, CDR2 YFSETQ. With V trimmed by 4 bases and J by 6 bases, 6 bases remained unmatched. The DNA for the CDR3 is TGCGCCAGCAGCACCGGGACTAGCGGCATCGAGCAGTACTTC. The encoded protein is CASSTGTSGIEQYF.

V and J are TRBV5-1 and TRBJ1-1, with D uncertain. V lost 0 bases to trimming and J lost 0 bases, with 6 bases between them. The CDR3 totals 14 residues. Germline V gene lookup returns CDR1 SGHRS and CDR2 YFSETQ. CDR3 in amino acids: CASSLVTLNTEAFF. The CDR3 nucleotides read TGCGCCAGCAGCTTGGTCACTCTGAACACTGAAGCTTTCTTT. The complete variable domain, with remaining parts taken from reference TRBV5-1 and TRBJ1-1, reads KAGVTQTPRYLIKTRGQQVTLSCSPISGHRSVSWYQQTPGQGLQFLFEYFSETQRNKGNFPGRFSGRQFSNSRSEMNVSTLELGDSALYLCASSLVTLNTEAFFGQGTRLTVV.

Notes on this clone: The identical CDR3 is also encoded by other nucleotide sequences in the sample. The rearrangement links TRBV30 to TRBJ2-3; D gene unclear. CDR1 and CDR2 from the germline V gene are GTSNPN and SVGIG (reference sequence). The CDR3 has 12 amino acids. V lost 3 bases to trimming and J lost 3 bases, with 7 bases between them. In nucleotides, the CDR3 is TGTGCCTGGAGCCCTGGGACAGATACGCAGTATTTT. Translating it yields CAWSPGTDTQYF. Looking up the rest from reference TRBV30 and TRBJ2-3 gives the full variable domain: SQTIHQWPATLVQPVGSPLSLECTVEGTSNPNLYWYRQAAGRGLQLLFYSVGIGQISSEVPQNLSASRPQDRQFILSSKKLLLSDSGFYLCAWSPGTDTQYFGPGTRLTVL.

Turning to this clone: The same CDR3 arises from other DNA sequences in this sample as well. This rearrangement joins TRBV5-6 to TRBJ2-3; TRBD2 aligns across 7 bases. The V gene end was trimmed by 1 base and the J gene end by 1 base; junction bases not matched to a gene: 3. Germline V gene lookup returns CDR1 SGHDT and CDR2 YYEEEE. CDR3 length equals 15 residues. The CDR3: CASSLIAGGTDTQYF. DNA for the CDR3: TGTGCCAGCAGCTTGATAGCGGGTGGCACAGATACGCAGTATTTT.

On this clone: Other nucleotide sequences in the sample specify the same CDR3. The rearrangement links TRBV4-1 to TRBJ2-5; D possibly corresponds to TRBD1 (6 bases). CDR3 size: 13 residues. Deletions cut 2 bases from V and 5 bases from J, with 9 bases between. CDR1 is MGHRA, CDR2 YSYEKL, per germline. CDR3 loop: CASSQWGRETQYF. CDR3 in DNA: TGCGCCAGCAGCCAATGGGGGCGGGAGACCCAGTACTTC.

The J gene is TRBJ2-3, the V gene TRBV6-5; 8 bases map to TRBD2. Germline CDR1 and CDR2: MNHEY and SVGAGI. The CDR3 length is 14 residues. The junction had 8 bases not matched to a gene; V was cut back by 8 bases and J by 4 bases. The CDR3 DNA sequence: TGTGCCAGCTGCGTCGCGGGGGGCCCAGATACGCAGTATTTT. As protein: CASCVAGGPDTQYF.